One sample yielded the 15 T cell receptor beta chains listed below, sequenced in a study of T-cell reconstitution after alpha-beta-depleted transplantation in children. Molecular barcoding with unique molecular identifiers was used for the TCRbeta library. TCRdb reprocessed the PCR reads with MiXCR, giving one entry per CDR3 protein. The sample consists of fewer than 750,000 distinct CDR3 sequences, 25% to 30% of them appearing once. The specimen was PBMCs, collected before TCRalphabeta/CD19-depleted stem cell transplant. Receptors were obtained from a boy under three years old with Wiskott-Aldrich syndrome, due to receive a stem cell transplant.

This sequence joins TRBV29-1 and TRBJ2-5; no firm D call. V lost 1 base and J lost 3, with 6 bases in between. The CDR3 has 12 amino acids. Germline assignment: CDR1 SQVTM and CDR2 ANQGSEA. The CDR3 loop reads CSVEVLKETQYF. The DNA for the CDR3 is TGCAGCGTTGAAGTCTTAAAAGAGACCCAGTACTTC.

V is TRBV5-1 and J is TRBJ2-3, with 8 nucleotides matching TRBD2. The trim removed 7 bases at V and 4 bases at J, leaving 5 bases unmatched. The germline gives CDR1 SGHRS, CDR2 YFSETQ. This CDR3 spans 13 amino acids. CDR3 residues: CASQRETADTQYF. The CDR3 region has the DNA TGCGCCAGCCAGCGGGAGACGGCAGATACGCAGTATTTT.

This clonotype has a handful of counts. The chain recombines TRBV7-6 with TRBJ2-3; maybe TRBD2 (6 bases). CDR3 length equals 19 residues. Germline V gene data show CDR1 as SGHVS and CDR2 as FNYEAQ. V lost 2 bases to trimming and J lost 0 bases, with 21 bases between them. CDR3 amino acids: CASSLLGFGGRRSTDTQYF. The CDR3 DNA is TGTGCCAGCAGCTTACTAGGTTTTGGAGGGAGGAGGAGCACAGATACGCAGTATTTT.

This rearrangement joins TRBV7-9 to TRBJ2-7; tentative D call: TRBD1 (6 bases). The CDR3 runs 14 residues. The V gene's germline CDR1 is SEHNR and CDR2 FQNEAQ (reference sequence). Trimming cost V 4 bases and J 1 base, with 11 bases left between them. As DNA, the CDR3 is TGTGCCAGCAGCTACCGGGACAAGTCCTACGAGCAGTACTTC. Residues: CASSYRDKSYEQYF.

In this sample, this clonotype turned up many times. The genes are TRBV10-3 and TRBJ2-7; 8 nucleotides line up with TRBD2. Germline CDR1 is ENHRY and CDR2 is SYGVKD. This CDR3 has 13 amino acids. The V and J ends lost 4 bases and 4 bases, in that order; junction bases with no gene match: 3. CDR3 nucleotide sequence: TGTGCCATCAGTGTGCTAGCGGGTTACGAGCAGTACTTC. Translating it yields CAISVLAGYEQYF.

This clonotype showed up just a few times. The chain employs TRBV10-1 and TRBJ2-5; D possibly corresponds to TRBD2 (5 bases). CDR3 size: 15 residues. Looked up from germline, CDR1 is WNHNN and CDR2 is SYGVQD (reference sequence). Trimming left V 3 bases short and J 1 base short, with 12 bases between. The DNA of the CDR3 is TGCGCCAGCAGTGAACTAGACCGCGGCCAAGAGACCCAGTACTTC. Its protein product is CASSELDRGQETQYF.

The V call is TRBV12-3 or TRBV12-4, the J call TRBJ2-1; 14 bases agree with TRBD2. After removal of 6 bases from V and 5 bases from J, the junction contained 6 bases not matched to a gene. The CDR3 length is 16 residues. This chain's CDR3 is CASRRRLAGGDNEQFF. In nucleotides, the CDR3 is TGTGCCAGCAGGCGACGACTAGCGGGAGGGGACAATGAGCAGTTCTTC.

This clonotype was seen only a few times. The V and J genes are TRBV20-1 and TRBJ2-3; 7 bases fit TRBD2. The J segment lost 1 base and the V segment lost 6 bases, leaving 10 bases of the junction unmatched. Looked up from germline, CDR1 is DFQATT and CDR2 is SNEGSKA (reference sequence). The CDR3 has 15 amino acids. The CDR3: CSAKASGAGTDTQYF. DNA for the CDR3: TGCAGTGCCAAGGCTAGCGGCGCAGGCACAGATACGCAGTATTTT.

This clonotype appeared a few times. The genes are TRBV11-1 and TRBJ2-6; 9 bases align to TRBD1. The V gene's germline CDR1 is SGHAT and CDR2 FQDESV (reference sequence). The CDR3 runs to 18 residues. J was trimmed by 0 bases and V by 5 bases; bases with no gene match: 8. CDR3 region: CASSDSGQGFSGANVLTF. The CDR3 nucleotides are TGTGCCAGCAGCGACTCGGGACAGGGCTTCTCTGGGGCCAACGTCCTGACTTTC.

In this sample, this clonotype turned up a few times. The J gene is TRBJ2-1, the V gene TRBV19, with 7 bases matching TRBD2. Germline V gives CDR1 LNHDA, CDR2 SQIVND (reference sequence). Unmatched junction bases numbered 7, after V lost 5 bases and J lost 6 bases. There are 14 residues in the CDR3. This CDR3 is CASSVTGTTNEQFF. DNA of the CDR3: TGTGCCAGTAGTGTAACCGGGACTACCAATGAGCAGTTCTTC. The whole variable domain, remainder taken from reference TRBV19 and TRBJ2-1, is DGGITQSPKYLFRKEGQNVTLSCEQNLNHDAMYWYRQDPGQGLRLIYYSQIVNDFQKGDIAEGYSVSREKKESFPLTVTSAQKNPTAFYLCASSVTGTTNEQFFGPGTRLTVL.

This clonotype has more than one count but fewer than ten. The chain links TRBV29-1 to TRBJ1-1, with D unresolved. The V gene's germline CDR1 is SQVTM and CDR2 ANQGSEA. This CDR3 is 13 amino acids long. V was trimmed by 2 bases and J by 1 base, leaving 8 bases between them. The CDR3: CSVESSGNTEAFF. As DNA, the CDR3 is TGCAGCGTTGAATCTTCTGGGAACACTGAAGCTTTCTTT. Using reference TRBV29-1 and TRBJ1-1 for the parts outside the CDR3, the full variable domain is SAVISQKPSRDICQRGTSLTIQCQVDSQVTMMFWYRQQPGQSLTLIATANQGSEATYESGFVIDKFPISRPNLTFSTLTVSNMSPEDSSIYLCSVESSGNTEAFFGQGTRLTVV.

The chain recombines TRBV7-9 with TRBJ2-5; 10 bases fit TRBD2. The junction had 8 bases not matched to a gene; V was cut back by 5 bases and J by 5 bases. This CDR3 contains 15 residues. CDR1 SEHNR and CDR2 FQNEAQ come from the germline V gene (reference sequence). This CDR3 is CASSPGLASRETQYF. CDR3 sequence (DNA): TGTGCCAGCAGCCCGGGACTAGCGTCTAGGGAGACCCAGTACTTC.

The rearrangement uses TRBV10-3 and TRBJ2-7; D may match TRBD1 or TRBD2 (5 bases each). The CDR3 runs 15 residues. Trimming pared 6 bases from V and 7 bases from J, leaving 22 bases between. Germline V gene lookup returns CDR1 ENHRY and CDR2 SYGVKD. The CDR3: CAISRQGVGLGEQYF. The CDR3 DNA follows: TGTGCCATCAGCCGCCAGGGAGTTGGGCTGGGGGAGCAGTACTTC.

This clonotype was counted only a few times. V is TRBV5-1 and J is TRBJ2-5; D possibly uses TRBD1 or TRBD2 (6 bases each). CDR3 length: 15 amino acids. V was trimmed by 0 bases and J by 5 bases, leaving 14 bases between them. Germline CDR1 SGHRS, CDR2 YFSETQ. The CDR3 region has the DNA TGCGCCAGCAGCTTGGCCGGAGGGGGGCTGGAGACCCAGTACTTC. The encoded protein is CASSLAGGGLETQYF.

This clonotype has just a few counts. The rearrangement uses TRBV7-3 and TRBJ2-1; 8 positions match TRBD2. This CDR3 contains 14 residues. Germline V CDR1 and CDR2: SGHTA, FQGTGA. J lost 8 bases, V lost 3 bases, and 6 bases had no gene match. CDR3 residues: CASSFSGGGDEQFF. In DNA, the CDR3 is TGTGCCAGCAGCTTTTCGGGAGGGGGGGATGAGCAGTTCTTC.